This T cell receptor beta chain was observed in a study of post-analysis software for immune sequencing data. Across the study: Relapsing-remitting, secondary progressive and progressive-relapsing multiple sclerosis were all included among the disease courses.

Notes on this clonotype: The antigen remains undetermined.

This CDR3 has 12 residues. Germline loops: CDR1 GTSNPN, CDR2 SVGIG (reference sequence). V was clipped by 2 bases and J by 5 bases, with 9 bases between them. Unique-molecular-identifier-tagged TCR beta cDNA libraries were used. About 500,000 cDNA molecules were obtained from about 0.98 to 11 million T cells. TCRdb analysed the PCR reads with MiXCR anew, one entry per CDR3 protein. The sample has 600,000 to 700,000 distinct CDR3 sequences; about 60% are singletons. Study conclusions and caveats: When compared against controls, multiple sclerosis patients showed significantly lower normalized Chao1 diversity. About 5 TRBV segments were more frequent in patients than controls; TRBV5-6, TRBV5-1 and TRBV20-1 belonged to this group.

The sequence came from a girl aged 2 to 9 with multiple sclerosis. The chain links TRBV30 to TRBJ1-1; a weak D match, TRBD1 (6 bases). The sequenced sample consisted of blood. CDR3 protein: CAWSSQGTEAFF. The CDR3 nucleotides are TGTGCCTGGAGTTCACAGGGAACTGAAGCTTTCTTT.